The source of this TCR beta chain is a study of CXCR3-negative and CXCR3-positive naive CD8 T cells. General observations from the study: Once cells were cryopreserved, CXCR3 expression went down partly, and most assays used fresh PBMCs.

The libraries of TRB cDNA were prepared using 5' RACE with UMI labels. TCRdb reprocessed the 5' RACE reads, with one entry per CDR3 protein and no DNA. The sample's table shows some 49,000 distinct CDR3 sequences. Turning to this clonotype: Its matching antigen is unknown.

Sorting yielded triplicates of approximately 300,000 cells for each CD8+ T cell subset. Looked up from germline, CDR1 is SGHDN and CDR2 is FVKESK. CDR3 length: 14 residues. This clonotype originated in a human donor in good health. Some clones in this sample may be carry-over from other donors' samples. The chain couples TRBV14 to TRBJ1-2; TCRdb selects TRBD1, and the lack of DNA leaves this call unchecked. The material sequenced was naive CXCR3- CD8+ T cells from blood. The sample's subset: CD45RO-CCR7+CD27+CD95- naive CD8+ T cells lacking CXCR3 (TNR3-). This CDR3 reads CASSPRTGSYGYTF.